Given below is one TCR beta chain in context. Methods used by the authors: Amplification from reference gene primers served as the basis for estimated nucleated cell counts. Using immunoSEQ multiplex PCR, the repertoire was profiled, and TCRdb retains in-frame clones only, with some absent. Clone size and the V and J calls come from that table; the DNA yielded D and trimming. The table lists some 100,000 clones, 90% to 95% of them singletons. The CDR3 sequence is 16 residues long. V trimming: 3 bases; J trimming: 0 bases; junction bases outside the gene matches: 4. CDR1 is LGHDT, CDR2 YNNKEL, per germline (reference sequence). The data were obtained in a study of blood T cell repertoires in COVID-19. Study summary: Sites in the United States, Italy and Spain provided acute and convalescent COVID-19 samples. PBMCs, B-cell-depleted T cells, or T cells were the source of the cDNA or gDNA that made up the material.

Sequenced input: peripheral blood. This chain connects TRBV3-1 (or the pseudogene TRBV3-2) to TRBJ2-3; 9 bases are a match to TRBD2. The TCR sequence derives from a man aged 45-60 years with active COVID-19. As DNA, the CDR3 is TGTGCCAGCAGCCAGGGTAGCGGGAGTAGCACAGATACGCAGTATTTT. Amino acids: CASSQGSGSSTDTQYF.